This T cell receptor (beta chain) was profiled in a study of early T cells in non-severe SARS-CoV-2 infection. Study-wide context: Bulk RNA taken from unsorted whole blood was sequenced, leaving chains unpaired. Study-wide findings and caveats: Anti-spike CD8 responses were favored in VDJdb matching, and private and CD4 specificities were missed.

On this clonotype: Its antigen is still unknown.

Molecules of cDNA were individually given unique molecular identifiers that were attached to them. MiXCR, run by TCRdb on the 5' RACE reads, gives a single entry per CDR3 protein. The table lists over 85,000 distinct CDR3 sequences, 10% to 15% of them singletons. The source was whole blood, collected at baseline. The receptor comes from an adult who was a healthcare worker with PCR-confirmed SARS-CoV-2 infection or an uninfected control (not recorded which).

This CDR3 is CASSELGVQVEFF. CDR3 in DNA: TGTGCCAGCAGTGAACTCGGGGTTCAGGTCGAGTTCTTC. The V gene is TRBV2, the J gene TRBJ2-1, with D perhaps TRBD2 (5 bases). The germline V and J ends were trimmed by 2 bases and 14 bases, with 16 bases remaining between them. Germline V CDR1 and CDR2: SNHLY, FYNNEI. The CDR3 is made up of 13 amino acids.